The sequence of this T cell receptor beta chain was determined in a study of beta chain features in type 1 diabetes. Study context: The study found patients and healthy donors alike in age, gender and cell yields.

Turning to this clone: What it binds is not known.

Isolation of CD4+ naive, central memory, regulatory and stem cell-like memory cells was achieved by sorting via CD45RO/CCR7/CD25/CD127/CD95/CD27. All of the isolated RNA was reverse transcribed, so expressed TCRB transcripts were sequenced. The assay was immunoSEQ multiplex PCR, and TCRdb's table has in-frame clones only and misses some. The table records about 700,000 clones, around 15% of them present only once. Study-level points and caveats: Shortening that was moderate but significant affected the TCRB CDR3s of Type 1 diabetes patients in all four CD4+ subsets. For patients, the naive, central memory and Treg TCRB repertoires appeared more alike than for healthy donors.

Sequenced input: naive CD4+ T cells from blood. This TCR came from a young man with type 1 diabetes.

CDR3 protein: CASSLTSGGWETQYF. The CDR3 coding sequence is TGTGCCAGCAGCTTGACAAGTGGAGGGTGGGAGACCCAGTACTTC. The rearrangement uses TRBV7-2 and TRBJ2-5; maybe TRBD2 (6 bases). Trimming left V 3 bases short and J 5 bases short, with 16 bases between. The CDR3 covers 15 residues. The germline V gene has CDR1 SGHTA and CDR2 FQGNSA. The full variable domain, completed using reference TRBV7-2 and TRBJ2-5, is GAGVSQSPSNKVTEKGKDVELRCDPISGHTALYWYRQSLGQGLEFLIYFQGNSAPDKSGLPSDRFSAERTGGSVSTLTIQRTQQEDSAVYLCASSLTSGGWETQYFGPGTRLLVL.